This TCR beta chain was captured by sequencing in a study of shared clonotypes between healthy human individuals. For the study at large: A donor's plate count was three for CD4 naive and three for CD4 memory; CD8 naive had two and CD8 memory one.

Some clones are missing from TCRdb's copy, which holds only in-frame ones; the method was immunoSEQ multiplex PCR. This sample has approximately 2,000,000 clones; 85% to 95% occur once, and the top ten carry more than 1.5%. V lost 2 bases and J lost 5; bases outside the gene matches: 3. This CDR3 spans 16 amino acids. Germline CDR1 and CDR2: LGHNA and YSLEER. Whole-study results and caveats: Deeper or shallower sequencing was expected to change how clonotypes are shared among donors. Sorted-subset sequencing, rarefaction showed, was incomplete despite large depth.

Naive CD8 cells were CD45RO-negative, positively selected for CCR7, excluding terminally differentiated effector memory CD45RA+ cells. For this clone: Its antigen is unknown.

Sequenced input: naive CD8+ T cells from PBMCs. The chain joins TRBV4-3 to TRBJ2-2; 12 positions match TRBD2. The clonotype was recovered from a man between 18 and 35 years old in good health. Some clones in this sample may be carry-over from other donors' samples. The CDR3 is CASSQRTSGITGELFF. Here the CDR3 DNA reads TGCGCCAGCAGCCAACGGACTAGCGGGATTACCGGGGAGCTGTTTTTT.